This note documents a single T cell receptor (beta chain) sequence. Its target antigen remains unknown. There are no base qualities to consult, and no much larger clone falls within one base. These data belong to a study of cytomegalovirus exposure and HLA in healthy donors (dated by TCRdb to between 2016 and 2019). At the level of the whole study: In an earlier analysis of 587 of the donors, approximately 260 Gb of sequence data and 90 million to 120 million unique TCR beta sequences from roughly 180 million T cells were reported. Approximately 300 gigabases of sequencing data and around 85 million unique TCR sequences made up an early release that covered 640 HLA-typed donors. Of the approximately 400 genotyped donors, 81% were placed in the genetic ancestry cluster associated with self-reported Caucasian donors. The study aimed to test whether signatures of past pathogen exposure could be identified by cataloging public T cell receptors. Using immunosequencing, the study profiled T cell repertoires from 550 to 750 subjects and related those repertoires to cytomegalovirus serostatus. Besides the first cohort of hundreds of subjects, a separate validation cohort made up of 120 different subjects was used. To predict cytomegalovirus infection status, the study combined high-throughput TCR immunosequencing, statistical association of individual TCRs with disease status, and machine learning. A later analysis re-examined previously published TCR beta repertoires from just over 650 donors and added high-resolution HLA genotyping to investigate patterns of TCR occurrence. Rather than using new phenotypic data, the later analysis identified candidate immune exposures from TCR beta sequences and from how often those sequences occurred across donors. In an earlier analysis of more than 550 of the donors, high-throughput TCR beta sequencing was used to judge whether each TCR beta V gene segment behaved as functional or pseudogenic. Donor age, sex, ethnicity and CMV serostatus were compiled alongside the repertoire data. Genome-wide SNP genotypes for about 65% of the 666 donors were used in a later genetic analysis, which treated that subset as a discovery cohort. Every repertoire in the discovery cohort had been generated on one and the same sequencing platform. Class I and class II HLA loci were covered by the typing at four-digit resolution. The number of typed donors differed by locus: about 620-640 for A, B, C, DRB1 and DQB1; some 540 for DQA1; approximately 610 for DPA1; and roughly 470 for DPB1. Roughly five DR-DQ haplotypes were treated as single units for association and clustering because of strong linkage in the cohort. On average, roughly 240,000 unique TCR beta nucleotide sequences were sequenced per donor among about 400 genotyped donors of the cohort, with roughly 18% of those sequences being non-productive. General study outcomes and caveats: Presence/absence analyses assumed roughly uniform sequencing depth across donors, an assumption that may not hold. A further reported finding was that TCR beta sequences accurately predicted the HLA-A and HLA-B alleles for most subjects in the first cohort. A later analysis found that most CMV-associated TCR beta chains appeared HLA-restricted, with HLA associations seemingly driven largely by CMV exposure. The 87-base-pair reads could not distinguish some IMGT-functional V segments, including TRBV6-2 and TRBV6-3, so those segments were excluded. Specific HLA alleles were associated with about 17,000 TCR beta sequences at a false discovery rate of 0.05 in a later analysis. In a later analysis, HLA-associated TCR beta chains showed more clonal expansion and lower generation probabilities than non-associated chains that were equally common. The study gave a list of about 160 TCR beta chains associated with cytomegalovirus. Most TCR sequences were seen in very few donors, while some public TCRs were found in many individuals. The classifier was reported to diagnose cytomegalovirus status with high specificity and sensitivity in both the original and validation cohorts. Three of the identified cytomegalovirus-associated TCR beta chains were confirmed in vitro to be specific for cytomegalovirus antigens. The only immune exposure information available for the cohort was CMV serostatus. In an earlier analysis of some 550 of the donors, most TCR beta V segments were observed in productive rearrangements about 87% or about 30% of the time, broadly matching IMGT annotations. According to the authors, the approach could potentially be generalized to other disease states and immunological phenotypes. Correlated functional status among segregating V segments might be attributable to linkage disequilibrium, but an unknown experimental factor could not be ruled out. An association between a missense DCLRE1C variant and V-gene and J-gene trimming of TCR beta chains was found in a later genetic analysis and replicated in an independent cohort. A group of highly shared sequence variants was considered likely to be a technical artifact of the sequencing pipeline. In a later analysis, the rate of TCR association differed among HLA loci, with DRB1 alleles having the most associated TCRs and HLA-C alleles having the fewest. In a later genetic analysis, fewer N-insertions in productive TCRs were reported among donors in an Asian-associated ancestry cluster than the roughly 700-donor mean. This cohort had only TCR beta chains sequenced, and the lack of alpha or paired-chain data limited which features could be detected. A later analysis reported that several top co-occurrence clusters appeared linked to parvovirus B19, influenza, CMV and Epstein-Barr virus. Because some donors lacked HLA typing at each locus, the association tests relied only on the typed subset. Because counts were too low, roughly 17 rarely observed V segments, including chromosome 9 orphons, were left out of the earlier analysis of a few hundred of the donors. Assigning TCR associations to individual alleles was difficult when HLA alleles, especially DR and DQ, strongly co-occurred.

The cohort was made up of roughly 670 healthy bone marrow donors. All cohort members were sampled while nominally healthy, although unrecorded immune exposures were likely present. The donor tested CMV seronegative and was one of the 352 seronegative cohort members. A peripheral blood sample was collected from each donor, and TCR beta sequencing was performed on peripheral blood mononuclear cells. The Qiagen DNeasy Blood Extraction Kit was used to extract genomic DNA from the blood cell samples. Germline trimming amounts to 4 bases on V and 9 bases on J, with 9 as the count of junction bases outside the gene matches. Measured from the cysteine to the phenylalanine, the CDR3 is 15 residues long. Left in the record is the CDR3 DNA by itself, 45 bases read in frame from the first base. From the germline V gene, CDR1 is SNHLY and CDR2 is FYNNEI. Library method: the immunoSEQ multiplex PCR assay. A mixture of 60 forward primers for TCR Vbeta segments and 13 reverse primers for TCR Jbeta segments was used in the multiplex PCR. The CDR3 region of rearranged TCR beta genes was amplified from genomic DNA by a multiplex PCR assay. Amplified TCR beta libraries were sequenced as 87-base-pair reads on the Illumina HiSeq System. The source study handled its data this way. In a later analysis, 70 million to 95 million unique TCR beta chains were counted across the roughly 610 repertoires, and roughly 11 million of these chains were shared by at least two donors. To remove PCR and sequencing errors, raw reads were error-corrected and collapsed into unique sequences using a nearest-neighbor algorithm that merged closely related sequences. V, D and J gene segments were assigned by aligning CDR3 sequences to IMGT reference sequences. For a sequence to be retained, a match of at least six nucleotides was required to both a V gene segment and a J gene segment. Rearrangements were called productive when the CDR3 lacked stop codons and stayed in frame with V and J; all others were non-productive. Following IMGT convention, CDR3 was defined as the stretch from the second conserved V-encoded cysteine up to the conserved J-encoded phenylalanine. The earlier analysis of about 590 of the donors excluded sequences that lacked an unambiguous match to a single V gene segment. An earlier analysis of about 590 of the donors classified V segments as functional when productive rearrangements were above 56.7% and as segregating when the standard deviation between donors was above 5%. A statistical classification framework was developed to diagnose cytomegalovirus status using the catalog of TCR beta chain sequences. A later analysis assigned V and J genes by comparing TCR nucleotide sequences with IMGT/GENE-DB human TR gene sequences. Using the TCRdist pipeline, a later analysis assigned CDR3 sequences along with most-parsimonious VDJ recombination scenarios. In a later analysis, each TCR beta chain was defined by its CDR3 amino acid sequence together with its V-gene family, and reads lacking a unique V-gene family were excluded. In a later analysis, around 600 highly shared, low-generation-probability nucleotide sequences were removed to address suspected cross-contamination and a sequencing artifact. A later analysis calculated a clonal expansion index for each public chain from normalized within-repertoire ranks of inferred template counts. In a later analysis, generation probabilities were computed using a VDJ recombination model fitted to out-of-frame rearrangements, and the results were checked against IGoR. A later analysis scored TCR-TCR, TCR-HLA and TCR-CMV co-occurrence with hypergeometric tests, applying a repertoire-size bias correction to TCR pairs. False discovery rates were estimated in a later analysis by permuting HLA or CMV assignments 20 times. In a later analysis, co-occurring TCRs were grouped with DBSCAN, and TCRdist sequence similarity was added when clustering was performed within HLA-allele-positive subsets. Co-occurrence clustering excluded repertoires with fewer than 30,000 or more than 120,000 public chains, plus five with anomalous nucleotide sharing. TCRdb took this table from immuneACCESS and kept in-frame rearrangements with V and J called. Such tables lack part of the clones; where checked against another copy, unresolved V genes explain under half of the gap, and the rest is unexplained. That table is the source of V, J and clone size, and D and trimming were worked out from the DNA. This sample is represented by about 130,000 clones; 75% to 85% of them were singletons. Roughly 4% of the sample is held by the ten biggest clonotypes.

This sequence was found in a woman between 35 and 50 years old in good health and CMV-seronegative. Sample: PBMCs. This sequence uses TRBV2 and TRBJ2-2; TRBD2 aligns with 9 central bases. The nucleotide sequence is given as TGTGCCAGCAGTGTCGCTAGCGGGGCCGGCCGGGAGCTGTTTTTT. It codes for CASSVASGAGRELFF. The full variable domain, with segments outside the CDR3 supplied by the reference TRBV2 and TRBJ2-2 proteins, appears as EPEVTQTPSHQVTQMGQEVILRCVPISNHLYFYWYRQILGQKVEFLVSFYNNEISEKSEIFDDQFSVERPDGSNFTLKIRSTKLEDSAMYFCASSVASGAGRELFFGEGSRLTVL.